The clone carrying this TCR beta chain has only a few counts. What it binds is not known. This entry comes from a study of shared clonotypes between healthy human individuals. General observations from the study: Relative to clonotypes present in all four donors, those not shared had lower generation probabilities. Sharing across four donors was highest in naive CD4 (roughly 5%) and lowest in memory CD8 (approximately 0.4%).

Per the study methods: Junction-only sequences without quality scores were provided by ImmunoSEQ, so filtering was different. Assay: immunoSEQ multiplex PCR; the TCRdb copy retains only in-frame clones and omits some. V and J calls and clone size come straight from that table; D and trimming were deduced from the DNA. The sample contains about 700,000 clones, approximately 90% of which appear only once. Naive CD8 cells comprised CD45RO-negative, CCR7-positively selected cells, excluding terminally differentiated effector memory CD45RA+ cells. The CDR3 has 16 residues. V was clipped by 0 bases and J by 7 bases; unmatched bases: 9. Germline assignment: CDR1 LGHNA and CDR2 YSLEER.

The sequence was collected from a man aged 25 to 40 in good health. Input material: naive CD8+ T cells sorted from blood. This rearrangement joins TRBV4-3 to TRBJ2-1; 7 nucleotides match TRBD2. This chain's CDR3 is CASSQDLGGSFNEQFF. The CDR3 DNA sequence: TGCGCCAGCAGCCAAGATCTGGGCGGGAGCTTTAATGAGCAGTTCTTC.